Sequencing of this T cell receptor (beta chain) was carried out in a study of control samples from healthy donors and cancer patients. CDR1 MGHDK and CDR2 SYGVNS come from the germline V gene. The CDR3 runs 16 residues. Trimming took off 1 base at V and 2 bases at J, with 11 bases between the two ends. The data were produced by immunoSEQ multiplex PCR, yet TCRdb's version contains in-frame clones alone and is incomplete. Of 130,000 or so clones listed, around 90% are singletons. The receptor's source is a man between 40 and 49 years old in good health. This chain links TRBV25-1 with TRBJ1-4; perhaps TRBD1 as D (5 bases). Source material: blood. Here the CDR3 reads CASSEWDSGTNEKLFF. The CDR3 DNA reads TGTGCCAGCAGTGAATGGGACTCAGGGACTAATGAAAAACTGTTTTTT. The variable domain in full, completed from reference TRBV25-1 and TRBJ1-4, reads EADIYQTPRYLVIGTGKKITLECSQTMGHDKMYWYQQDPGMELHLIHYSYGVNSTEKGDLSSESTVSRIRTEHFPLTLESARPSHTSQYLCASSEWDSGTNEKLFFGSGTQLSVL.